The 10 T cell receptor beta chains listed next were all sequenced from one sample in a study of cytomegalovirus exposure and HLA in healthy donors. Researchers ran the PCR with 60 Vbeta and 13 Jbeta primers. Assay used: immunoSEQ multiplex PCR; TCRdb lists only in-frame clones, some missing. The sample lists 120,000 or so clones, around 75% seen once, with more than 2% in the top ten. Material for sequencing was PBMCs. These receptors were collected from a man aged 25-40 years in good health and CMV-seronegative.

V usage is TRBV9 and J usage is TRBJ2-3; the match to TRBD2 covers 11 bases. CDR3 length: 16 residues. J gave up 5 bases and V 2 bases, and 7 bases lay outside the gene matches. CDR1 is SGDLS, CDR2 YYNGEE, per germline. CDR3 residues: CASSVPLAGGIDTQYF. The CDR3, as DNA: TGTGCCAGCAGCGTCCCCCTAGCGGGGGGTATAGATACGCAGTATTTT.

The chain joins TRBV5-1 to TRBJ2-1, with TRBD1 identical over 12 bases. The junction had 10 bases not matched to a gene; V was cut back by 4 bases and J by 8 bases. Germline CDR1 and CDR2: SGHRS and YFSETQ. The CDR3 has 16 residues. The CDR3: CASSAQPGQGAYEQFF. The CDR3 DNA is TGCGCCAGCAGCGCCCAACCGGGACAGGGGGCTTATGAGCAGTTCTTC.

The rearrangement joins TRBV6-1 to TRBJ2-3, with D perhaps matching TRBD2 (5 bases). Deletions cut 1 base from V and 4 bases from J, with 9 bases between. Germline CDR1 reads MNHNS; CDR2 reads SASEGT. The CDR3 runs 14 residues. Here the CDR3 reads CASSEGQEADTQYF. As DNA, the CDR3 is TGTGCCAGCAGTGAAGGGCAGGAGGCAGATACGCAGTATTTT.

The chain couples TRBV27 to TRBJ2-3; the D is unclear. The V and J ends lost 1 base and 1 base respectively, with 12 bases between them. CDR3 length: 16 amino acids. In germline, CDR1 is MNHEY, CDR2 SMNVEV (reference sequence). CDR3 in amino acids: CASSLYRGQGTDTQYF. The CDR3 nucleotides are TGTGCCAGCAGTTTATACCGAGGTCAAGGCACAGATACGCAGTATTTT.

The chain uses TRBV19 and TRBJ1-6; TRBD1 aligns across 7 bases. Trimming took 10 bases from V and 9 from J; bases not matched to a gene: 9. The CDR3 is 13 residues long. Germline CDR1 LNHDA, CDR2 SQIVND (reference sequence). CDR3 in DNA: TGTGCCACCCGAGACAGGGATACTTCACCCCTCCACTTT. It translates to CATRDRDTSPLHF.

The chain has TRBV7-2 and TRBJ1-2, with 7 nucleotides matching TRBD1. V lost 5 bases, J lost 3 bases, and 9 bases stayed unmatched. CDR1 and CDR2 (germline): SGHTA, FQGNSA. CDR3 size: 15 residues. CDR3 DNA sequence: TGTGCCAGCAGCCCTAGACAGGGCTGGGACTATGGCTACACCTTC. Translation gives CASSPRQGWDYGYTF.

The chain links TRBV28 to TRBJ2-1; D may be TRBD1 (6 bases). V lost 4 bases, J lost 6 bases, and 19 bases lay in between. In germline, CDR1 is MDHEN, CDR2 SYDVKM. This CDR3 is built from 16 residues. The CDR3 here is CASSSATGLGVNEQFF. The CDR3, as DNA: TGTGCCAGCAGTTCAGCTACAGGGTTAGGGGTCAATGAGCAGTTCTTC.

The chain is built from TRBV15 and TRBJ2-1; D unclear. V was trimmed by 0 bases and J by 4 bases, leaving 7 bases between them. The CDR3 has 14 amino acids. Germline V CDR1 and CDR2: LNHNV, YYDKDF (reference sequence). The CDR3 loop reads CATSRDTRYNEQFF. In DNA, the CDR3 is TGTGCCACCAGCAGAGATACGAGGTACAATGAGCAGTTCTTC.

V is TRBV20-1 and J is TRBJ1-4; a possible D gene is TRBD1 (6 bases). Deletions cut 5 bases from V and 14 bases from J, with 15 bases between. CDR1 is DFQATT and CDR2 is SNEGSKA in the germline V gene (reference sequence). The CDR3 is made up of 11 amino acids. The CDR3 sequence is CSALQGRKLFF. The CDR3 DNA reads as TGCAGTGCTCTACAGGGACGTAAGCTGTTTTTT.

The chain employs TRBV5-8 and TRBJ1-3; TRBD1 matches 7 bases. Germline-derived CDR1 and CDR2 are SGHTS and YDEGEE. The ends lost 4 bases at V and 3 bases at J; junction bases unmatched: 7. The CDR3 has 15 residues. CDR3 protein: CASSMTGWFGNTIYF. In DNA form, the CDR3 reads TGTGCCAGCAGCATGACAGGGTGGTTTGGAAACACCATATATTTT. Full variable domain (missing parts from reference TRBV5-8 and TRBJ1-3): EAGVTQSPTHLIKTRGQQATLRCSPISGHTSVYWYQQALGLGLQFLLWYDEGEERNRGNFPPRFSGRQFPNYSSELNVNALELEDSALYLCASSMTGWFGNTIYFGEGSWLTVV.